What follows are 30 T cell receptor beta chains derived from one specimen sequenced in a study of tumor-infiltrating lymphocytes in oesophageal squamous cell carcinoma (dated by TCRdb to about 2016). For sequencing, an Illumina HiSeq 2000 was employed. Using fastp trimming at Q25 and MiXCR clonotype assembly, TCRdb reanalyzed the public sequencing data and kept in-frame beta chains. Rows with one shared CDR3 protein collapse into an entry with the most common genes and DNA. For this sample there are roughly 12,000 distinct CDR3 sequences; around 56% appear just once. Roughly three fifths of the sample goes to the ten largest clones. The sample was blood. The origin of the receptors is a female donor with esophageal squamous cell carcinoma.

This clonotype has just a few counts. The rearrangement uses TRBV7-2 and TRBJ2-3; 13 bases align to TRBD2. Germline CDR1 SGHTA, CDR2 FQGNSA. V shed 5 bases, J shed 4 bases, and the junction held 6 bases outside the gene matches. The CDR3 is 16 residues long. The CDR3: CASSPWTSGSSDTQYF. As DNA, the CDR3 is TGTGCCAGCAGCCCCTGGACTAGCGGGAGTTCAGATACGCAGTATTTT. The full variable domain, with the rest looked up from reference TRBV7-2 and TRBJ2-3, is GAGVSQSPSNKVTEKGKDVELRCDPISGHTALYWYRQSLGQGLEFLIYFQGNSAPDKSGLPSDRFSAERTGGSVSTLTIQRTQQEDSAVYLCASSPWTSGSSDTQYFGPGTRLTVL.

This clonotype is a singleton in its sample. The chain has TRBV5-4 and TRBJ2-3; perhaps TRBD2 as D (6 bases). V dropped 7 bases and J dropped 6 bases, with 18 bases sitting between them. This CDR3 spans 14 amino acids. CDR1 is SGHNT and CDR2 is YYREEE in the germline V gene (reference sequence). The DNA for the CDR3 is TGTGCCAGCTCCATGGAGGGATATGGGGATACGCAGTATTTT. It translates to CASSMEGYGDTQYF. Variable domain in full (rest from reference TRBV5-4 and TRBJ2-3): ETGVTQSPTHLIKTRGQQVTLRCSSQSGHNTVSWYQQALGQGPQFIFQYYREEENGRGNFPPRFSGLQFPNYSSELNVNALELDDSALYLCASSMEGYGDTQYFGPGTRLTVL.

This clonotype was counted ten times or more. The rearrangement uses TRBV28 and TRBJ2-3; 7 positions agree with TRBD1. The V gene end was trimmed by 0 bases and the J gene end by 2 bases; junction bases not matched to a gene: 5. CDR3 length: 16 amino acids. Germline lookup yields CDR1 MDHEN and CDR2 SYDVKM. CDR3 protein: CASSLWTGKVTDTQYF. The CDR3 nucleotides read TGTGCCAGCAGTTTATGGACAGGGAAGGTCACAGATACGCAGTATTTT.

The V gene is TRBV6-1, the J gene TRBJ1-5; unclear D gene. There are 14 residues in the CDR3. V shed 4 bases and J shed 3 bases, with 10 bases lying between them. The germline V gene encodes CDR1 MNHNS and CDR2 SASEGT. For the CDR3, the DNA is TGTGCCAGCAGTGGGGCCGGCCCCAATCAGCCCCAGCATTTT. The encoded protein is CASSGAGPNQPQHF.

The CDR3: CASSSGGTEAFF. The DNA for the CDR3 is TGTGCCAGCAGTTCGGGTGGAACTGAAGCTTTCTTT. The chain recombines TRBV12-3 or TRBV12-4 with TRBJ1-1; D is ambiguous. There are 12 residues in the CDR3. V lost 4 bases and J lost 5, with 8 bases in between.

J is TRBJ2-5 and V is TRBV7-8; no definite D call. Trimming cost V 2 bases and J 5 bases, with 12 bases left between them. From germline, CDR1 is SGHVS and CDR2 FQNEAQ. The CDR3 covers 14 residues. CDR3 sequence reads: CASSLLTDLETQYF. For the CDR3, the DNA is TGTGCCAGCAGCTTACTCACAGACCTGGAGACCCAGTACTTC.

This clonotype has at least ten counts. The genes are TRBV25-1 and TRBJ2-7, with D unclear. V lost 4 bases and J lost 5, with 9 bases in between. Per the germline V gene, CDR1 is MGHDK and CDR2 is SYGVNS. The CDR3 covers 12 residues. DNA for the CDR3: TGTGCCAGCAGTGTCGCAGTCGACGAGCAGTACTTC. As protein: CASSVAVDEQYF.

V and J are TRBV11-2 and TRBJ2-7; possible D gene TRBD2, 6 bases. Germline-derived CDR1 and CDR2 are SGHAT and FQNNGV. This CDR3 comprises 14 residues. The V and J ends lost 2 bases and 7 bases respectively, with 15 bases between them. The CDR3 DNA is TGTGCCAGCAGCTTACTAGCGTACTACAATGAGCAGTACTTC. Its protein is CASSLLAYYNEQYF.

The gene calls are TRBV12-3 or TRBV12-4 and TRBJ2-3; the D gene is possibly TRBD2 (6 bases). The J call could be wrong; TRBJ2-5 is a better fit for the DNA end. The CDR3 consists of 13 residues. The CDR3 sequence: CASNGGVLETQYF. DNA for the CDR3: TGTGCCAGCAACGGAGGGGTCTTAGAGACCCAGTACTTC.

The rearrangement joins TRBV30 to TRBJ1-1, with D possibly being TRBD1 (5 bases). Trimming removed 8 bases at V and 4 bases at J, with 20 bases between. Per germline, CDR1 GTSNPN and CDR2 SVGIG (reference sequence). The CDR3 consists of 14 residues. The CDR3 spells CATSRARGGTEAFF. CDR3 bases: TGTGCCACCTCTCGGGCCCGCGGGGGCACTGAAGCTTTCTTT.

Of note for this clonotype: One end of the junction varies from germline; a read error may be responsible. The chain uses TRBV6-1 and TRBJ2-1; tentative D call: TRBD1 (6 bases). CDR3 length: 14 amino acids. CDR1 is MNHNS, CDR2 SASEGT, per germline. The CDR3 here is CAISEGQINSPLHF. The CDR3 DNA sequence: TGTGCCATCAGTGAAGGACAGATCAATTCACCCCTCCACTTC.

The chain couples TRBV11-2 to TRBJ2-1; D gene uncertain. V was cut by 1 base and J by 0 bases, with 7 bases left in between. CDR1 SGHAT and CDR2 FQNNGV come from the germline V gene. The CDR3 runs 15 residues. CDR3 amino acids: CASSLGRSSYNEQFF. DNA for the CDR3: TGTGCCAGCAGCTTAGGCCGTAGCTCCTACAATGAGCAGTTCTTC.

DNA of the CDR3: TGTGCCAGCAGCCAAGATCCCCCTAGCGGGAGTTGGTACAATGAGCAGTTCTTC. Encoded protein: CASSQDPPSGSWYNEQFF. The chain is built from TRBV3-1 and TRBJ2-1; 10 positions agree with TRBD2. After removal of 0 bases from V and 4 bases from J, the junction contained 9 bases not matched to a gene. Germline-derived CDR1 and CDR2 are LGHDT and YNNKEL (reference sequence). The CDR3 consists of 18 residues.

J is TRBJ2-5 and V is TRBV10-2, with D perhaps matching TRBD2 (6 bases). Germline V gene data show CDR1 as WSHSY and CDR2 as SAAADI. V was cut by 6 bases and J by 1 base, with 12 bases left in between. The CDR3 is 14 amino acids. The CDR3 is CASSLATGQETQYF. The CDR3 DNA reads as TGCGCCAGCAGCCTAGCGACCGGCCAAGAGACCCAGTACTTC.

The chain recombines TRBV7-3 with TRBJ2-4; no clear D gene. The DNA end favors TRBJ2-1, so the J call may be wrong. In germline, CDR1 is SGHTA, CDR2 FQGTGA. This CDR3 is built from 15 residues. The CDR3 DNA follows: TGTGCCAGCAGCTTAACCGCAAGCTCCTACAATGAGCAGTTCTTC. Translated, it gives CASSLTASSYNEQFF.

In its sample, this clonotype was seen many times. The chain combines TRBV10-3 with TRBJ1-6; possibly TRBD1 for D (5 bases). Trimming removed 0 bases at V and 5 bases at J, with 11 bases between. Germline CDR1 and CDR2: ENHRY and SYGVKD. The CDR3 is made up of 16 amino acids. CDR3 nucleotides: TGTGCCATCAGTGAGTCCCCAGGGAGAGATAATTCACCCCTCCACTTT. Translating it yields CAISESPGRDNSPLHF.

The CDR3 DNA reads as TGTGCCAGCCGGACAGGGGTCAATGAGCAGTTCTTC. Protein product: CASRTGVNEQFF. The chain couples TRBV28 to TRBJ2-7, with 9 bases fitting TRBD1. The DNA end is more similar to TRBJ2-1, so the J call may be wrong. The CDR3 contains 12 residues. Germline CDR1 reads MDHEN; CDR2 reads SYDVKM.

V usage is TRBV7-6 and J usage is TRBJ1-6; D is uncertain. CDR1 and CDR2 from the germline V gene are SGHVS and FNYEAQ. V shed 5 bases and J shed 8 bases, with 16 bases lying between them. The CDR3 consists of 15 residues. The CDR3 DNA reads TGTGCCAGCAGCCTCAGCCGGGTCGACGATTCACCCCTCCACTTT. It yields the protein CASSLSRVDDSPLHF.

The sample holds a few counts of this clonotype. The chain is built from TRBV7-9 and TRBJ2-1, with TRBD1 matching over 11 bases. Germline-derived CDR1 and CDR2 are SEHNR and FQNEAQ (reference sequence). After removal of 6 bases from V and 8 bases from J, the junction contained 6 bases not matched to a gene. The CDR3 extends over 14 amino acids. The CDR3 DNA sequence: TGTGCCAGCAGAGGGACAGGGGGACTCGATGAGCAGTTCTTC. This codes for CASRGTGGLDEQFF.

This clonotype was observed many times. The gene calls are TRBV5-8 and TRBJ1-3; TRBD1 matches at 9 bases. Germline loops: CDR1 SGHTS, CDR2 YDEGEE. This CDR3 has 14 amino acids. V lost 7 bases to trimming and J lost 2 bases; unmatched junction nucleotides: 4. DNA for the CDR3: TGTGCCAGCTCCACAGGGGGCACTGGAAACACCATATATTTT. Translation gives CASSTGGTGNTIYF.

The rearrangement joins TRBV7-2 to TRBJ2-1, with 10 bases that match TRBD1. The CDR3 runs 16 residues. After removal of 4 bases from V and 6 bases from J, the junction contained 9 bases not matched to a gene. The V gene's germline CDR1 is SGHTA and CDR2 FQGNSA. CDR3 in DNA: TGTGCCAGCAGCTCTCAAGGGACAGGGGTTTTCAATGAGCAGTTCTTC. Encoded protein: CASSSQGTGVFNEQFF.

The table lists this clonotype with many counts. This chain uses TRBV7-8 with TRBJ2-3; TRBD1 is a possible D gene (6 bases). Trimming removed 5 bases at V and 0 bases at J, with 12 bases between. Germline V gene lookup returns CDR1 SGHVS and CDR2 FQNEAQ. The CDR3 totals 15 residues. The CDR3 sequence is CASSRTVLSTDTQYF. In nucleotides, the CDR3 is TGTGCCAGCAGCCGGACAGTCTTGAGCACAGATACGCAGTATTTT. The complete variable domain, with remaining parts taken from reference TRBV7-8 and TRBJ2-3, reads GAGVSQSPRYKVAKRGQDVALRCDPISGHVSLFWYQQALGQGPEFLTYFQNEAQLDKSGLPSDRFFAERPEGSVSTLKIQRTQQEDSAVYLCASSRTVLSTDTQYFGPGTRLTVL.

This clonotype was seen many times. This rearrangement joins TRBV2 to TRBJ2-7; 13 bases are shared with TRBD2. The germline V gene encodes CDR1 SNHLY and CDR2 FYNNEI. J gave up 5 bases and V 5 bases, and 6 bases lay outside the gene matches. This CDR3 is built from 15 residues. CDR3 nucleotide sequence: TGTGCCAGCAGTCGTACGGGACTAGCGGGACACGAGCAGTACTTC. Protein: CASSRTGLAGHEQYF.

The chain combines TRBV7-2 with TRBJ2-1, with D unresolved. CDR3 length: 11 residues. V was shortened by 4 bases and J by 6 bases, with 4 bases between the two germline ends. Germline V lookup: CDR1 SGHTA, CDR2 FQGNSA. The CDR3 reads CASSSLNEQFF. CDR3 nucleotides: TGTGCCAGCAGCTCTCTCAATGAGCAGTTCTTC. The variable domain in full, completed from reference TRBV7-2 and TRBJ2-1, reads GAGVSQSPSNKVTEKGKDVELRCDPISGHTALYWYRQSLGQGLEFLIYFQGNSAPDKSGLPSDRFSAERTGGSVSTLTIQRTQQEDSAVYLCASSSLNEQFFGPGTRLTVL.

The chain employs TRBV7-2 and TRBJ1-5; D remains ambiguous. CDR1 is SGHTA, CDR2 FQGNSA, per germline. CDR3 length equals 13 residues. Trimming left V 1 base short and J 9 bases short, with 10 bases between. The CDR3 bases are TGTGCCAGCAGCTTAGGCCGGGTCAGGCCCCAGCATTTT. Its translation is CASSLGRVRPQHF.

Comment on this clonotype: Since the CDR3 does not end with the conserved phenylalanine or tryptophan, this likely comes from a read error. The chain links TRBV7-2 to TRBJ2-5, with TRBD2 matching over 12 bases. The DNA end favors TRBJ2-7, so the J call may be wrong. This CDR3 spans 16 amino acids. Germline V gene lookup returns CDR1 SGHTA and CDR2 FQGNSA. The CDR3 spells CASGTPRTSGGYEQYS. DNA of the CDR3: TGTGCCAGCGGAACCCCTCGTACTAGCGGGGGGTACGAGCAGTACTCC.

V and J are TRBV7-6 and TRBJ2-3; TRBD2 agrees at 11 bases. Looked up from germline, CDR1 is SGHVS and CDR2 is FNYEAQ. V shed 5 bases, J shed 5 bases, and the junction held 9 bases outside the gene matches. This CDR3 contains 16 residues. CDR3 sequence reads: CASSPSLAGGGDTQYF. CDR3 DNA: TGTGCCAGCAGCCCCTCCCTAGCGGGAGGAGGAGATACGCAGTATTTT.

Many counts were recorded for this clonotype. V usage is TRBV4-1 and J usage is TRBJ2-1; no clear D. Trimming took 0 bases from V and 0 from J, leaving 15 bases between them. The length of the CDR3 is 18 residues. Germline V gene sequence: CDR1 MGHRA, CDR2 YSYEKL. The CDR3 DNA reads as TGCGCCAGCAGCCAAGACCCGAAGTTTTTTAGCTCCTACAATGAGCAGTTCTTC. This gives the protein CASSQDPKFFSSYNEQFF.

The chain combines TRBV6-5 with TRBJ1-2; the D is unclear. Germline assignment: CDR1 MNHEY and CDR2 SVGAGI. The CDR3 spans 12 residues. V gave up 7 bases and J gave up 8 bases, with 14 bases separating them. The CDR3 here is CASNTFGGGYTF. The CDR3 DNA reads as TGTGCCAGCAATACCTTCGGAGGCGGCTACACCTTC.

Points on this clonotype: The junction departs from germline at one end; a sequencing error may be responsible. This chain uses TRBV25-1 with TRBJ1-6; D is ambiguous. CDR3 length: 15 residues. Germline CDR1 reads MGHDK; CDR2 reads SYGVNS. The DNA for the CDR3 is TGTGCCAGCAGTGAACAGCGCGGGTTAACCTACGAGCAGTACTTT. This encodes CASSEQRGLTYEQYF.